The 24 T cell receptor beta chains in this list originate from one sample, sequenced in a study of blood T cells in healthy people across ages (dated by TCRdb to between 2014 and 2017). Library preparation was by 5' RACE. For sequencing, an Illumina HiSeq 2500 was employed. The second PCR ran for roughly 7 to 11 cycles and used a J-beta primer mix along with a sample-barcoded 5' primer. Clones were called with MiXCR by TCRdb after fastp trimmed the public reads at Q25, and only in-frame beta chains were retained. All rows with the same CDR3 protein become a single entry with the most common DNA and genes. Within this sample are 1.5 million to 2 million distinct CDR3 sequences, with roughly 52% of them counted one time only. The leading ten clones occupy around 2.1% of the sample. The sample taken for sequencing was blood. Every receptor here comes from a woman in her thirties or forties in good health.

This clonotype has a count of ten or more. The chain's CDR3 is CASSSISGGPTETQYF. CDR3 DNA sequence: TGTGCCAGCAGCTCAATTAGCGGGGGGCCGACAGAGACCCAGTACTTC. J is TRBJ2-5 and V is TRBV11-2, with 10 bases matching TRBD2. CDR1 and CDR2 from the germline V gene are SGHAT and FQNNGV. There are 16 residues in the CDR3. Germline trimming cut 4 bases from V and 4 bases from J; bases unmatched to any gene: 9.

In this sample, this clonotype turned up a few times. The rearrangement joins TRBV7-2 to TRBJ2-7; perhaps TRBD1 as D (5 bases). Between the trimmed V and J ends, which lost 6 bases and 2 bases, there was a span of 17 bases. The CDR3 is 15 residues long. Germline-derived CDR1 and CDR2 are SGHTA and FQGNSA. As DNA, the CDR3 is TGTGCCAGCAGTCCCCGTGGGGCCAGGGCCTACGAGCAGTACTTC. Its translation is CASSPRGARAYEQYF.

The V gene is TRBV9, the J gene TRBJ2-7; 9 bases align to TRBD1. Germline V gives CDR1 SGDLS, CDR2 YYNGEE. The CDR3 is 17 amino acids. J lost 7 bases, V lost 4 bases, and 18 bases had no gene match. CDR3 loop: CASSPHRRDRVDGEQYF. CDR3 in DNA: TGTGCCAGCAGCCCACACCGTCGGGACAGGGTGGATGGGGAGCAGTACTTC.

This clonotype appeared once. The rearrangement links TRBV6-2 or TRBV6-3 to TRBJ2-1; 8 bases fit TRBD2. This CDR3 is built from 15 residues. After removal of 4 bases from V and 9 bases from J, the junction contained 11 bases not matched to a gene. Germline-derived CDR1 and CDR2 are MNHEY and SVGEGT. CDR3 nucleotides: TGTGCCAGCAGTTCAAGCGGGGGCCCCTTGGGTGAGCAGTTCTTC. This translates into CASSSSGGPLGEQFF.

This rearrangement joins TRBV7-2 to TRBJ2-3; possible D gene TRBD1, 5 bases. The CDR3 consists of 14 residues. From germline, CDR1 is SGHTA and CDR2 FQGNSA. Between the trimmed V and J ends, which lost 0 bases and 5 bases, there was a span of 9 bases. The CDR3 region is CASSLARVGDTQYF. The CDR3 nucleotides are TGTGCCAGCAGCTTAGCCAGGGTGGGAGATACGCAGTATTTT.

This clonotype was seen only once. This rearrangement joins TRBV5-5 to TRBJ2-1; the D gene is possibly TRBD1 (6 bases). The germline V gene encodes CDR1 SGHKS and CDR2 YYEKEE (reference sequence). This CDR3 comprises 16 residues. V was trimmed by 2 bases and J by 4 bases, leaving 16 bases between them. The CDR3 coding sequence is TGTGCCAGCAGCTTTAATAAGGGGGTGTCGTACAATGAGCAGTTCTTC. It translates to CASSFNKGVSYNEQFF.

The V call is TRBV6-1, the J call TRBJ1-5; 11 bases are a match to TRBD1. Trimming removed 7 bases from V and 6 bases from J; junction bases left unmatched: 11. The CDR3 extends over 16 amino acids. Germline V gene data show CDR1 as MNHNS and CDR2 as SASEGT. The CDR3 here is CASIMDRGLLGQPQHF. The CDR3 DNA follows: TGTGCCAGCATCATGGACAGGGGGCTTTTGGGTCAGCCCCAGCATTTT.

The chain uses TRBV5-6 and TRBJ2-3; D remains ambiguous. Trimming cost V 0 bases and J 4 bases, with 9 bases left between them. Germline-derived CDR1 and CDR2 are SGHDT and YYEEEE. This CDR3 spans 14 amino acids. DNA of the CDR3: TGTGCCAGCAGCTTGGGTATTGGGGCAGATACGCAGTATTTT. It codes for CASSLGIGADTQYF.

The chain carries TRBV6-5 and TRBJ2-1; TRBD1 matches 7 bases. The CDR3 totals 14 residues. Per germline, CDR1 MNHEY and CDR2 SVGAGI. Trimming at V came to 10 bases and at J to 3 bases, leaving 9 bases not matched to a gene. The CDR3 nucleotides are TGTGCCACCACTCCCAGGGGGTTCTACAATGAGCAGTTCTTC. It is translated as CATTPRGFYNEQFF.

The rearrangement joins TRBV15 to TRBJ2-1; D may correspond to TRBD1 or TRBD2 (6 bases each). Trimming removed 1 base at V and 7 bases at J, with 17 bases between. Germline loops: CDR1 LNHNV, CDR2 YYDKDF (reference sequence). This CDR3 has 16 amino acids. The CDR3 coding sequence is TGTGCCACCAGCAGAGTAGAAGGGGGGCGTCTAAATGAGCAGTTCTTC. It yields the protein CATSRVEGGRLNEQFF.

This clonotype has only one observation. The CDR3 bases are TGTGCCAGCAGCTTAGATCGTGGAACAACTAATGAAAAACTGTTTTTT. Its protein is CASSLDRGTTNEKLFF. The rearrangement joins TRBV11-2 to TRBJ1-4; D remains unclear. V gave up 0 bases and J gave up 0 bases, with 8 bases separating them. The CDR3 loop spans 16 amino acids. Germline CDR1 reads SGHAT; CDR2 reads FQNNGV.

The chain uses TRBV7-8 and TRBJ2-1, with 7 bases lining up with TRBD2. The DNA end is a closer match to TRBJ2-7, so the J assignment may be wrong. CDR3 size: 20 residues. Germline V gene data show CDR1 as SGHVS and CDR2 as FQNEAQ. Here the CDR3 DNA reads TGTGCCAGCAGCTTAGAGCGGGGTGAGACAAGGCCGAGCTCCTACAATGAGCAGTACTTC. It is translated as CASSLERGETRPSSYNEQYF.

The gene calls are TRBV11-2 and TRBJ2-3; 8 positions agree with TRBD1. This CDR3 is built from 14 residues. Per germline, CDR1 SGHAT and CDR2 FQNNGV. V dropped 3 bases and J dropped 8; count of bases not matched to a gene: 7. The CDR3 loop reads CASSLDRATGTQYF. CDR3 bases: TGTGCCAGCAGCTTGGACAGGGCCACGGGTACGCAGTATTTT.

The V gene is TRBV2, the J gene TRBJ2-5, with TRBD2 matching over 12 bases. V lost 6 bases, J lost 5 bases, and 7 bases stayed unmatched. This CDR3 is built from 15 residues. Germline V gene lookup returns CDR1 SNHLY and CDR2 FYNNEI. The CDR3 protein is CASRETSGGRETQYF. CDR3 coding DNA: TGTGCCAGCAGAGAGACTAGCGGGGGTAGGGAGACCCAGTACTTC.

This clonotype was observed a few times. The chain combines TRBV4-3 with TRBJ2-1; 16 bases are a match to TRBD2. The CDR3 spans 15 residues. V trimming: 4 bases; J trimming: 10 bases; junction bases outside the gene matches: 4. CDR1 LGHNA and CDR2 YSLEER come from the germline V gene. The chain's CDR3 is CASSPGLAGGREQFF. The CDR3, as DNA: TGCGCCAGCAGCCCGGGACTAGCGGGGGGGCGAGAGCAGTTCTTC.

This chain joins TRBV10-3 and TRBJ2-3, with a possible D match to TRBD2 (5 bases). With 4 bases removed from V and 0 bases from J, the gap between germline ends came to 11 bases. The germline V gene has CDR1 ENHRY and CDR2 SYGVKD. CDR3 length: 15 residues. The CDR3 sequence: CAISVSSSSTDTQYF. CDR3 in DNA: TGTGCCATCAGTGTCTCTAGCTCTAGCACAGATACGCAGTATTTT.

The chain joins TRBV7-2 to TRBJ2-4, with no clear D. Germline V gene data show CDR1 as SGHTA and CDR2 as FQGNSA. Trimming took 7 bases from V and 0 from J, leaving 19 bases between them. The CDR3 consists of 17 residues. CDR3 coding DNA: TGTGCCAGCAAGAAAGCCCCCTCCCAATTAGCCAAAAACATTCAGTACTTC. Protein product: CASKKAPSQLAKNIQYF.

The chain uses TRBV4-1 and TRBJ2-7, with D possibly matching TRBD2 (6 bases). V lost 1 base, J lost 2 bases, and 15 bases lay in between. The CDR3 has 16 residues. Germline CDR1 is MGHRA and CDR2 is YSYEKL. CDR3 DNA sequence: TGCGCCAGCAGCCAAGCTCTGTCTAGCGCTACCTACGAGCAGTACTTC. Translated, it gives CASSQALSSATYEQYF.

CDR3 coding DNA: TGCAGTGCAAGGGGAGTTAATGAAAAACTGTTTTTT. Translated, it gives CSARGVNEKLFF. The V call is TRBV20-1, the J call TRBJ1-4, with D possibly being TRBD1 (5 bases). Trimming removed 6 bases from V and 4 bases from J, with 9 bases in between. CDR1 and CDR2 from the germline V gene are DFQATT and SNEGSKA (reference sequence). The CDR3 spans 12 residues.

A few counts support this clonotype. The J gene is TRBJ1-2, the V gene TRBV20-1; TRBD1 matches at 7 bases. The CDR3 length is 14 residues. Germline CDR1 DFQATT, CDR2 SNEGSKA (reference sequence). Trimming removed 6 bases from V and 1 base from J; junction bases left unmatched: 8. The CDR3 DNA reads as TGCAGTGCGCCCGACAGGGTACTTAACTATGGCTACACCTTC. This gives the protein CSAPDRVLNYGYTF.

V usage is TRBV5-1 and J usage is TRBJ2-2; possibly TRBD1 or TRBD2 for D (5 bases each). Germline-derived CDR1 and CDR2 are SGHRS and YFSETQ. V shed 4 bases and J shed 0 bases, with 10 bases lying between them. The CDR3 has 15 amino acids. The CDR3 DNA reads TGCGCCAGCAGCATAGGGACCTCGAACACCGGGGAGCTGTTTTTT. Translated: CASSIGTSNTGELFF.

The rearrangement uses TRBV27 and TRBJ1-5; a weak D match, TRBD1 (6 bases). CDR3 length: 16 amino acids. Trimming took off 0 bases at V and 0 bases at J, with 9 bases between the two ends. Germline values: CDR1 MNHEY, CDR2 SMNVEV (reference sequence). The CDR3 protein is CASSLSAGDSNQPQHF. The CDR3, as DNA: TGTGCCAGCAGTTTATCTGCAGGGGATAGCAATCAGCCCCAGCATTTT.

This clonotype has more than one count but fewer than ten. This chain uses TRBV28 with TRBJ2-7; TRBD1 might be the D (5 bases). Germline V gene data show CDR1 as MDHEN and CDR2 as SYDVKM. CDR3 size: 15 residues. V lost 5 bases and J 1 base, leaving 15 bases between the germline ends. In nucleotides, the CDR3 is TGTGCCAGCAGTCCACCAGGGCCCCTGTCCTACGAGCAGTACTTC. This codes for CASSPPGPLSYEQYF. The full variable domain, with the rest looked up from reference TRBV28 and TRBJ2-7, is DVKVTQSSRYLVKRTGEKVFLECVQDMDHENMFWYRQDPGLGLRLIYFSYDVKMKEKGDIPEGYSVSREKKERFSLILESASTNQTSMYLCASSPPGPLSYEQYFGPGTRLTVT.

The rearrangement joins TRBV4-2 to TRBJ2-1, with D perhaps given as TRBD1 or TRBD2 (5 bases each). The CDR3 extends over 15 amino acids. Germline V CDR1 and CDR2: LGHNA, YNFKEQ. Trimming took 0 bases from V and 4 from J, leaving 10 bases between them. CDR3 loop: CASSQDLGVYNEQFF. CDR3 in DNA: TGTGCCAGCAGCCAAGACCTGGGGGTATACAATGAGCAGTTCTTC.